This TCR beta chain was sequenced in a study of PD-1 blockade in classical Hodgkin lymphoma. Study results and limitations: It was reported that newly diagnosed patients had less baseline TCR diversity than healthy donors. Some patients started nivolumab under 1 year after ASCT, and they were excluded. Complete responders' diversity at baseline resembled that of newly diagnosed patients.

With respect to this clone: Its cognate antigen is unknown.

All patients relapsed after autologous stem cell transplantation, and brentuximab vedotin exposure varied. CD4+ T cells were purified from thawed PBMCs by negative selection. Profiling relied on immunoSEQ multiplex PCR, and the TCRdb table lists in-frame clones only, not all of them. The table lists about 27,000 clones, approximately 80% of them singletons, with 2% to 2.5% in the top ten. CDR1 is LGHNA and CDR2 is YSLEER in the germline V gene. The CDR3 spans 14 residues. Trimming cost V 0 bases and J 5 bases, with 11 bases left between them. The chain recombines TRBV4-3 with TRBJ2-7, with a tentative D call TRBD1 (5 bases). The sequencing here drew on CD4+ T cells from blood, taken at baseline. The TCR comes from a human donor with classical Hodgkin lymphoma. This CDR3 is CASSQDSRAHEQYF. The CDR3 DNA sequence: TGCGCCAGCAGCCAAGACAGCAGGGCGCACGAGCAGTACTTC.